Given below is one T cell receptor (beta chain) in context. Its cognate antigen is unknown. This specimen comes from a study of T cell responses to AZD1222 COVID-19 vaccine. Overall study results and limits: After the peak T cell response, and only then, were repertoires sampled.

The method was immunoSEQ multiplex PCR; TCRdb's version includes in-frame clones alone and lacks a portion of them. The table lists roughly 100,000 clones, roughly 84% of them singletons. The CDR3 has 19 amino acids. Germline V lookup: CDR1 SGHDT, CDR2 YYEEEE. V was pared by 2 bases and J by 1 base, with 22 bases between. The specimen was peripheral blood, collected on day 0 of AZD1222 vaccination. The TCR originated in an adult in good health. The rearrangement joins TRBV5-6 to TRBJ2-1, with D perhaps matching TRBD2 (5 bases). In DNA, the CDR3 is TGTGCCAGCAGCTTAATAATGGCCCCCCGGACTTTATCCTACAATGAGCAGTTCTTC. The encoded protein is CASSLIMAPRTLSYNEQFF.